This paragraph covers one T cell receptor (beta chain) sequence. Profiled with immunoSEQ multiplex PCR; TCRdb holds only in-frame clones, not every one. Of roughly 79,000 clones in the sample, around 90% were seen once. The data derive from a study of T cell changes during pregnancy in multiple sclerosis. The germline V gene has CDR1 SGHTA and CDR2 FQGNSA. The CDR3 totals 15 residues. The J segment lost 4 bases and the V segment lost 4 bases, leaving 5 bases of the junction unmatched. The sequences come from CD4+ T cells from peripheral blood mononuclear cells, collected before pregnancy. This clonotype was sampled from a female donor with multiple sclerosis, enrolled in a pregnancy study. The genes are TRBV7-2 and TRBJ2-3, with 10 bases aligning to TRBD1. The CDR3 DNA sequence: TGTGCCAGCAGCTCGGGACAGGGGCAGTCAGATACGCAGTATTTT. Its translation: CASSSGQGQSDTQYF.